Sequencing of this TCR beta chain was carried out in a study of T cell responses to AZD1222 COVID-19 vaccine. Produced via immunoSEQ multiplex PCR; TCRdb's table is partial and in-frame only. The table shows about 100,000 clones, with 88% occurring only once. The CDR3 is 18 residues long. Per the germline V gene, CDR1 is SGHDT and CDR2 is YYEEEE. The junction had 10 bases not matched to a gene; V was cut back by 2 bases and J by 0 bases. The source of this sequence is an adult in good health. The rearrangement links TRBV5-6 to TRBJ2-5, with 10 bases that match TRBD2. Sample: peripheral blood, taken on day 0 of AZD1222 vaccination. Here the CDR3 DNA reads TGTGCCAGCAGCTTCTCGGGGGCTAGCGGGAGAAACCAAGAGACCCAGTACTTC. It is translated as CASSFSGASGRNQETQYF.